The rows below give T cell receptor beta chains drawn from one sample of a study of OX40 agonist ivuxolimab in advanced cancers. Sequencing used immunoSEQ multiplex PCR; TCRdb keeps in-frame clones, though not all of them. Here the sample spans 90,000 to 120,000 clones, 75% to 95% being singletons. The sequencing here drew on CD4+ or CD8+ T cells sorted from blood, taken in a trial of the OX40 agonist ivuxolimab. The receptors come from an adult with an advanced solid tumor such as melanoma, head and neck, liver or kidney cancer. CDR3s include the opening cysteine and the closing phenylalanine or tryptophan. D genes are given only for firm matches. Size is omitted from some rows. Given values are once, few, many or a class for expanded clones.

clone_size	v_call	j_call	d_call	cdr3_aa	cdr3_nt
NA	TRBV5-1	TRBJ2-1	TRBD2	CASSLVAGGPYNEQFF	TGCGCCAGCAGCTTGGTAGCGGGAGGTCCCTACAATGAGCAGTTCTTC
NA	TRBV7-9	TRBJ2-5	TRBD2	CASSLLAGGRETQYF	TGTGCCAGCAGCTTACTAGCGGGAGGTCGAGAGACCCAGTACTTC
NA	TRBV6-6	TRBJ2-7	NA	CASSYDGTSYEQYF	TGTGCCAGCAGTTACGACGGGACCTCCTACGAGCAGTACTTC
NA	TRBV15	TRBJ1-1	TRBD1	CATSREWQGAEAFF	TGTGCCACCAGCAGAGAATGGCAGGGGGCCGAAGCTTTCTTT
NA	TRBV29-1	TRBJ2-3	NA	CSVGDTDTQYF	TGCAGCGTTGGAGACACAGATACGCAGTATTTT
NA	TRBV11-2	TRBJ2-1	TRBD2	CASTETLAGGSHEQFF	TGTGCCAGCACCGAGACCTTAGCGGGAGGTTCGCATGAGCAGTTCTTC
NA	TRBV11-2	TRBJ2-1	NA	CASSLGQNNEQFF	TGTGCCAGCAGCTTAGGACAGAACAATGAGCAGTTCTTC
NA	TRBV11-2	TRBJ2-5	TRBD1	CASTRGQRETQYF	TGTGCCAGCACCAGGGGGCAGCGAGAGACCCAGTACTTC
NA	TRBV7-3	TRBJ2-1	TRBD2	CASSFLAGVGNEQFF	TGTGCCAGCAGCTTCCTGGCGGGAGTGGGCAATGAGCAGTTCTTC
NA	TRBV27	TRBJ2-3	TRBD1	CASSPRGLGTDTQYF	TGTGCCAGCAGTCCCAGGGGGCTGGGCACAGATACGCAGTATTTT
NA	TRBV7-7	TRBJ2-5	TRBD1	CASSISGTGKETQYF	TGTGCCAGCAGCATCTCCGGGACAGGGAAAGAGACCCAGTACTTC
NA	TRBV2	TRBJ1-2	NA	CASSVGEFYGYTF	TGTGCCAGCAGTGTGGGGGAGTTCTATGGCTACACCTTC
NA	TRBV2	TRBJ1-5	TRBD1	CASKGGRSNQPQHF	TGTGCCAGCAAAGGGGGCAGATCAAATCAGCCCCAGCATTTT
once	TRBV10-2	TRBJ2-1	NA	CASSESGGSGNEQFF	TGCGCCAGCAGTGAGTCTGGGGGTTCCGGGAATGAGCAGTTCTTC
NA	TRBV28	TRBJ2-1	NA	CASGSRNEQFF	TGTGCCAGCGGCTCTCGGAATGAGCAGTTCTTC
NA	TRBV18	TRBJ2-1	NA	CASSPPGTRSYNEQFF	TGTGCCAGCTCACCACCCGGTACCCGCTCCTACAATGAGCAGTTCTTC
NA	TRBV28	TRBJ2-1	NA	CASSSSGQGNNEQFF	NA
NA	TRBV7-3	TRBJ2-5	TRBD2	CASSRGTSGSGQETQYF	TGTGCCAGCAGCCGAGGGACTAGCGGGAGTGGACAAGAGACCCAGTACTTC
NA	TRBV6-5	TRBJ2-3	NA	CASSYLGADTQYF	TGTGCCAGCAGTTATCTGGGCGCAGATACGCAGTATTTT
NA	TRBV28	TRBJ2-1	NA	CASSSLGTRSYNEQFF	TGTGCCAGCAGCTCCCTCGGGACCCGCTCCTACAATGAGCAGTTCTTC
NA	TRBV14	TRBJ2-1	TRBD2	CASSQAPTSGRRNEQFF	TGTGCCAGCAGCCAAGCCCCAACTAGCGGGAGGCGGAATGAGCAGTTCTTC
few	TRBV5-4	TRBJ1-2	NA	CASSLRGQRGYTF	TGTGCCAGCAGCTTGCGGGGGCAGAGGGGCTACACCTTC
NA	TRBV5-1	TRBJ1-1	TRBD1	CASSFQGATEAFF	TGCGCCAGCAGCTTTCAGGGGGCTACTGAAGCTTTCTTT
once	TRBV5-1	TRBJ2-3	TRBD1	CASSLGQGYTDTQYF	TGCGCCAGCAGCTTGGGACAGGGATACACAGATACGCAGTATTTT
NA	TRBV19	TRBJ2-6	TRBD2	CASASGRAGGANVLTF	TGTGCCAGCGCTAGCGGGAGGGCCGGAGGGGCCAACGTCCTGACTTTC
NA	TRBV7-2	TRBJ2-1	TRBD2	CASSSQPSGGNEQFF	TGTGCCAGCAGCTCCCAGCCCTCCGGGGGGAATGAGCAGTTCTTC
NA	TRBV7-9	TRBJ2-1	NA	CASSWPRDRGGLAKGEQFF	TGTGCCAGCAGCTGGCCCCGGGACAGGGGGGGACTAGCGAAAGGTGAGCAGTTCTTC
once	TRBV5-6	TRBJ2-5	NA	CASSDAPTRHQETQYF	TGTGCCAGCAGCGACGCCCCGACTAGGCACCAAGAGACCCAGTACTTC
NA	TRBV28	TRBJ2-7	TRBD2	CASIAGPTMREQYF	TGTGCCAGCATAGCGGGACCTACAATGCGGGAGCAGTACTTC
NA	TRBV6-1	TRBJ2-7	TRBD2	CASSGMTSGRAHEQYF	TGTGCCAGCAGTGGGATGACTAGCGGGAGGGCCCACGAGCAGTACTTC
NA	TRBV19	TRBJ1-4	TRBD1	CASSRDRGEKLFF	TGTGCCAGTAGTCGGGACAGGGGTGAAAAACTGTTTTTT
NA	TRBV29-1	TRBJ2-7	TRBD2	CSGGLAAGEQYF	TGCAGCGGGGGACTAGCGGCAGGAGAGCAGTACTTC
NA	TRBV5-1	TRBJ1-5	TRBD1	CASSLGGTDSNQPQHF	TGCGCCAGCAGCTTGGGGGGGACAGATAGCAATCAGCCCCAGCATTTT
NA	TRBV18	TRBJ2-2	NA	CASSPDTGELFF	TGTGCCAGCTCACCGGACACCGGGGAGCTGTTTTTT
few	TRBV2	TRBJ2-1	TRBD2	CASSTGTSGTPPYNEQFF	TGTGCCAGCAGTACCGGGACTAGCGGGACCCCACCCTACAATGAGCAGTTCTTC
NA	TRBV7-6	TRBJ2-5	NA	CASSLAPRGVEETQYF	TGTGCCAGCAGCTTAGCGCCGAGGGGAGTGGAGGAGACCCAGTACTTC
NA	TRBV6-5	TRBJ1-3	NA	CASSWMGIAGNTIYF	TGTGCCAGCAGTTGGATGGGAATCGCTGGAAACACCATATATTTT
once	TRBV28	TRBJ1-2	TRBD1	CASRTGVSPYGYTF	TGTGCCAGCAGAACAGGGGTTTCCCCCTATGGCTACACCTTC
NA	TRBV5-1	TRBJ2-2	NA	CASSIAEMNTGELFF	TGCGCCAGCAGCATAGCGGAGATGAACACCGGGGAGCTGTTTTTT
NA	TRBV30	TRBJ1-5	TRBD1	CAVDRGGNQPQHF	TGTGCCGTCGACAGGGGGGGCAATCAGCCCCAGCATTTT
NA	TRBV7-2	TRBJ2-4	NA	CASSYGGLAKNIQYF	TGTGCCAGCAGCTATGGGGGACTGGCCAAAAACATTCAGTACTTC
NA	TRBV14	TRBJ2-3	TRBD1	CASSQGQGLDTQYF	TGTGCCAGCAGCCAAGGACAGGGGTTAGATACGCAGTATTTT
NA	TRBV21-1	TRBJ2-7	NA	CASSKGTGREQYF	TGTGCCAGCAGCAAGGGGACAGGGCGCGAGCAGTACTTC
NA	TRBV19	TRBJ2-5	TRBD1	CASSTQTGSVETQYF	TGTGCCAGTAGTACCCAGACAGGGTCCGTCGAGACCCAGTACTTC
NA	TRBV7-9	TRBJ2-2	NA	CASRGRQNTGELFF	TGTGCCTCGAGGGGACGGCAGAACACCGGGGAGCTGTTTTTT
once	TRBV29-1	TRBJ2-3	NA	CSVELGTSTDTQYF	TGCAGCGTAGAGTTAGGGACTAGCACAGATACGCAGTATTTT
NA	TRBV19	TRBJ2-7	NA	CASMGHGFYEQYF	TGTGCCAGTATGGGGCATGGCTTCTACGAGCAGTACTTC
NA	TRBV20-1	TRBJ2-3	NA	CSARTDTQYF	TGCAGTGCTAGGACAGATACGCAGTATTTT
NA	TRBV4-1	TRBJ2-7	NA	CASSQDPGPGAEQYF	TGCGCCAGCAGCCAAGACCCGGGACCAGGGGCCGAGCAGTACTTC
NA	TRBV6-5	TRBJ1-4	NA	CASSYTGPAEKLFF	TGTGCCAGCAGTTACACCGGGCCAGCTGAAAAACTGTTTTTT